This T cell receptor beta chain was sequenced for a study of T cell responses to AZD1222 COVID-19 vaccine. Concerning this clone: Its antigen is undetermined.

The CDR3 extends over 14 amino acids. Per germline, CDR1 SNHLY and CDR2 FYNNEI. Deletions cut 1 base from V and 10 bases from J, with 14 bases between. Libraries were prepared by immunoSEQ multiplex PCR; TCRdb keeps only in-frame clonotypes and omits some of them. The sample yields 150,000 to 200,000 clones, around 92% seen once. Study results and limitations: The CD4 TCRs associated with vaccination extended across spike and predominated at 160-218 and 743-854. Most donors were white British and more were female, and clonal diversity was possibly underestimated. Unmutated variant regions are reportedly targeted by nearly half of spike-specific TCRs. Repertoire sampling occurred only after the peak T cell response.

Sample: peripheral blood, taken on day 0 of AZD1222 vaccination. The TCR originated in an adult in good health. This chain joins TRBV2 and TRBJ2-1; D ambiguous. The CDR3 DNA follows: TGTGCCAGCAGTGAAGTGACGCAGGCGTCGGAGCAGTTCTTC. Translating gives CASSEVTQASEQFF.